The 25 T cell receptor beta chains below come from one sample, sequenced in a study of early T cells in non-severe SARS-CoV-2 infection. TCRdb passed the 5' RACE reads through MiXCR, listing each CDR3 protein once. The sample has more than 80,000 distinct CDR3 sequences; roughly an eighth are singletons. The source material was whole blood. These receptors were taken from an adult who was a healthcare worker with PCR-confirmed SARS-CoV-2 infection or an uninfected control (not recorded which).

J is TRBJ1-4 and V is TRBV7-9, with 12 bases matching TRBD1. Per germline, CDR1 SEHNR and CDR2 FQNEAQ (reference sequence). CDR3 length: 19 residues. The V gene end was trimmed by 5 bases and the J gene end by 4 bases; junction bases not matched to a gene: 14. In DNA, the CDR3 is TGTGCCAGCAGCCCCCTCCCGGGGACAGGGGGCGTTGATAATGAAAAACTGTTTTTT. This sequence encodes CASSPLPGTGGVDNEKLFF.

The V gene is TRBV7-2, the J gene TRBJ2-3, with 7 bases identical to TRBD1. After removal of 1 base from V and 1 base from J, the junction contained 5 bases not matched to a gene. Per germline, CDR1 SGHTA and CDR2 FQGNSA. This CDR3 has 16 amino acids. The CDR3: CASSLVAGTGTDTQYF. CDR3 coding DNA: TGTGCCAGCAGCTTAGTGGCCGGGACAGGCACAGATACGCAGTATTTT. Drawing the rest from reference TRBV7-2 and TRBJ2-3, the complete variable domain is GAGVSQSPSNKVTEKGKDVELRCDPISGHTALYWYRQSLGQGLEFLIYFQGNSAPDKSGLPSDRFSAERTGGSVSTLTIQRTQQEDSAVYLCASSLVAGTGTDTQYFGPGTRLTVL.

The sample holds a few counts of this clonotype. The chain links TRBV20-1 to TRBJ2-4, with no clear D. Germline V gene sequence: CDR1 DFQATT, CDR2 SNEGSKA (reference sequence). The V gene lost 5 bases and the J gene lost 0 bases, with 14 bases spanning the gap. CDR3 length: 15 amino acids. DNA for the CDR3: TGCAGTGCTCTTGGGGATTCTGTAGCCAAAAACATTCAGTACTTC. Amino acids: CSALGDSVAKNIQYF.

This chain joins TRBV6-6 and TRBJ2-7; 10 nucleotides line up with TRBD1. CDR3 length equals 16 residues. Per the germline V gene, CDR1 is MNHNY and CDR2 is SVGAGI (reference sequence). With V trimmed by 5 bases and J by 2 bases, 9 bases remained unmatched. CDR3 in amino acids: CASSPPRDRGAYEQYF. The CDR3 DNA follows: TGTGCCAGCAGTCCTCCGAGGGACAGGGGAGCCTACGAGCAGTACTTC.

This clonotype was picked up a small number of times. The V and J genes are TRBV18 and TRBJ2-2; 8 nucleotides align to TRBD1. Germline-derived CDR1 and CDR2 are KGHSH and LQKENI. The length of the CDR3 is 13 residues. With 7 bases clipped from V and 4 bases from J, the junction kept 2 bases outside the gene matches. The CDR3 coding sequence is TGTGCCAGCTGGACAGGGCCCACCGGGGAGCTGTTTTTT. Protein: CASWTGPTGELFF.

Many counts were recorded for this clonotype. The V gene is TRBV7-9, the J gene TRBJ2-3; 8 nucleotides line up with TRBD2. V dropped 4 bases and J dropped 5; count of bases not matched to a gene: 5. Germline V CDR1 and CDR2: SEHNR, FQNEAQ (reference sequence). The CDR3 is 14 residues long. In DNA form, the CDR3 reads TGTGCCAGCAGCTATAGCGGGACGGGAGATACGCAGTATTTT. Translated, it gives CASSYSGTGDTQYF.

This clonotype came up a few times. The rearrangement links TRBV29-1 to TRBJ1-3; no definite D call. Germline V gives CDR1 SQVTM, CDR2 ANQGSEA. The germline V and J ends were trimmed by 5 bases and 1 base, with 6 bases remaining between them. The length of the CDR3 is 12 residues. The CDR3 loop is CSVRASGNTIYF. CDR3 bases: TGCAGCGTTCGGGCTTCTGGAAACACCATATATTTT. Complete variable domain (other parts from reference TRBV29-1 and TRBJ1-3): SAVISQKPSRDICQRGTSLTIQCQVDSQVTMMFWYRQQPGQSLTLIATANQGSEATYESGFVIDKFPISRPNLTFSTLTVSNMSPEDSSIYLCSVRASGNTIYFGEGSWLTVV.

The DNA of the CDR3 is TGTGCCATCAGCGGACAGAGAGGCTACACCTTC. Encoded protein: CAISGQRGYTF. The chain uses TRBV10-3 and TRBJ1-2; TRBD1 is a possible D gene (6 bases). Germline CDR1 reads ENHRY; CDR2 reads SYGVKD. There are 11 residues in the CDR3. V shed 6 bases and J shed 8 bases, with 10 bases lying between them.

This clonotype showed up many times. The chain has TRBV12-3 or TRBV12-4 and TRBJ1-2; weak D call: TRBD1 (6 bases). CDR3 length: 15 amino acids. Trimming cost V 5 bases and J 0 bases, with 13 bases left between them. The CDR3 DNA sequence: TGTGCCAGCAGTGCGACAGGACCTGCTAACTATGGCTACACCTTC. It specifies CASSATGPANYGYTF.

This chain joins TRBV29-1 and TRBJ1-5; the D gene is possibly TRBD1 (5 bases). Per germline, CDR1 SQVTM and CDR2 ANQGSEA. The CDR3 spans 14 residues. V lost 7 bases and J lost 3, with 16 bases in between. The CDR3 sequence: CSGRDGGDNQPQHF. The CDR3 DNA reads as TGCAGCGGCCGGGACGGGGGAGACAATCAGCCCCAGCATTTT.

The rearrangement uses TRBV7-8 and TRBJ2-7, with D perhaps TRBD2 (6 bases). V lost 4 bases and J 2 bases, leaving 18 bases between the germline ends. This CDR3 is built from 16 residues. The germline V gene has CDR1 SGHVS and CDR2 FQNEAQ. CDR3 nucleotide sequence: TGTGCCAGCAGCTCACCCGTCTGGGCGGGGACCTACGAGCAGTACTTC. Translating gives CASSSPVWAGTYEQYF.

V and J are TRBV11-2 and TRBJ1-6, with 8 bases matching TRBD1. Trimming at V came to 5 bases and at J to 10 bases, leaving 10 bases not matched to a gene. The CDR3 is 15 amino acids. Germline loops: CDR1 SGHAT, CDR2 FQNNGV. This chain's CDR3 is CASSRTDRADSPLHF. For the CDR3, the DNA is TGTGCCAGCAGCCGGACGGACAGGGCGGACTCACCCCTCCACTTT.

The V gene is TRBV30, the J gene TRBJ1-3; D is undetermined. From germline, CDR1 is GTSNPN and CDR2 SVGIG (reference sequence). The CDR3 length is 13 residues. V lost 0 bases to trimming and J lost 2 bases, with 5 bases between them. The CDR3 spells CAWSVGAGNTIYF. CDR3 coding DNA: TGTGCCTGGAGTGTCGGTGCTGGAAACACCATATATTTT.

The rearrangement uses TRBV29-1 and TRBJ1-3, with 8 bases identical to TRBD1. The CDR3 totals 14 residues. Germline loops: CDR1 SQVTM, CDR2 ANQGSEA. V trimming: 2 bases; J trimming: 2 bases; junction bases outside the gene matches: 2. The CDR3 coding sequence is TGCAGCGTTGAATCGGGACAGGCTGGAAACACCATATATTTT. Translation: CSVESGQAGNTIYF.

The CDR3 spells CASSFPGGEGTGELFF. In DNA form, the CDR3 reads TGTGCCAGCAGCTTCCCAGGGGGGGAAGGCACCGGGGAGCTGTTTTTT. The V call is TRBV11-2, the J call TRBJ2-2, with D tentatively TRBD1 or TRBD2 (7 bases each). Trimming left V 3 bases short and J 4 bases short, with 15 bases between. Germline-derived CDR1 and CDR2 are SGHAT and FQNNGV. This CDR3 spans 16 amino acids.

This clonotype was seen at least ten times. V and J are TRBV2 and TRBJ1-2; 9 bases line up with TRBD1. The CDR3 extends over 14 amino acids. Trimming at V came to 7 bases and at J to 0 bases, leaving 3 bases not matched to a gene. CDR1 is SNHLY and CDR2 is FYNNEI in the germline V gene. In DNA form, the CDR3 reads TGTGCCAGCAACCGACAGGGGGCTAACTATGGCTACACCTTC. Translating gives CASNRQGANYGYTF.

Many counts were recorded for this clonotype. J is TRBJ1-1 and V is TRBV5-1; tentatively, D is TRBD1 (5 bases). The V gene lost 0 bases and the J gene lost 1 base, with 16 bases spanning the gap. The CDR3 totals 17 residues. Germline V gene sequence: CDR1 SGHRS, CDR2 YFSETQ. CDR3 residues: CASSLGPSDITNTEAFF. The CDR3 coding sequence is TGCGCCAGCAGCTTGGGGCCCTCGGACATTACGAACACTGAAGCTTTCTTT.

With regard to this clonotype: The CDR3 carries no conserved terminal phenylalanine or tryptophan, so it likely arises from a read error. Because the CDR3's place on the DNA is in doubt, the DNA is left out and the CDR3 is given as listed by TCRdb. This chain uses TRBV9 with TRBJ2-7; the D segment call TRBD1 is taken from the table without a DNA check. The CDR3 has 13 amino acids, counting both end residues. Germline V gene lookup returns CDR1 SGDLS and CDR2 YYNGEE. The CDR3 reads CASREVDSRTPSP.

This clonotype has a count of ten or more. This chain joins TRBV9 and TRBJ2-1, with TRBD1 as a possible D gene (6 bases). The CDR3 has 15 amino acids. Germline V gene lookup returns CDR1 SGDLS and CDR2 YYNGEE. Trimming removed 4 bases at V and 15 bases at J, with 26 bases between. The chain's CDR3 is CASSPDGGTGSLRFF. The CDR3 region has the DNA TGTGCCAGCAGCCCCGATGGCGGAACAGGGTCATTGCGGTTCTTC.

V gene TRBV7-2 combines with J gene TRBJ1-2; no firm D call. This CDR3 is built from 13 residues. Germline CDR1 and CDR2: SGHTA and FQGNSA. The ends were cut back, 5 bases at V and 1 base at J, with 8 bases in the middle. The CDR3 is CASSPDINYGYTF. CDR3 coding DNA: TGTGCCAGCAGCCCCGATATTAACTATGGCTACACCTTC.

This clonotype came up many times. CDR3: CASSLLQAARHGYGYTF. For the CDR3, the DNA is TGTGCCAGCAGTTTACTCCAGGCCGCCCGGCATGGCTATGGCTACACCTTC. J is TRBJ1-2 and V is TRBV12-3 or TRBV12-4; D ambiguous. Trimming left V 2 bases short and J 4 bases short, with 20 bases between. There are 17 residues in the CDR3.

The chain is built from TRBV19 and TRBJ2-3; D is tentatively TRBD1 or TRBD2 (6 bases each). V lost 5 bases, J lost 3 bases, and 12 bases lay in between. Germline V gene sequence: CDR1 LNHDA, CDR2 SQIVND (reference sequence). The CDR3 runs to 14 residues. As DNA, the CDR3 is TGTGCCAGTAGTGGGGGGCGGGGTACAGATACGCAGTATTTT. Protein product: CASSGGRGTDTQYF.

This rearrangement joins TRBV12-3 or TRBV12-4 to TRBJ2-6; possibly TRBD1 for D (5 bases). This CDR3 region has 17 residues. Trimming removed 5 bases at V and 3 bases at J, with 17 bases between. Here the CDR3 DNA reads TGTGCCAGCAGTATCACCACGTTAGGGGTTGGGGCCAACGTCCTGACTTTC. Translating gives CASSITTLGVGANVLTF.

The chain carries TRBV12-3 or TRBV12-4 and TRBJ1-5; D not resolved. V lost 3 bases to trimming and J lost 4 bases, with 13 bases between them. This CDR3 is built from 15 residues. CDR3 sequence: CASSLPGNLNQPQHF. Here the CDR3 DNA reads TGTGCCAGCAGTTTGCCCGGGAATTTAAATCAGCCCCAGCATTTT.

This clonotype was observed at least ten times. The CDR3 coding sequence is TGTGCCAGCAGCTTAGATCCGGGGAATGAAAAACTGTTTTTT. It codes for CASSLDPGNEKLFF. This chain connects TRBV11-2 to TRBJ1-4, with D uncertain. This CDR3 region has 14 residues. Looked up from germline, CDR1 is SGHAT and CDR2 is FQNNGV. The V end lost 0 bases, the J end lost 5 bases, and 7 bases lay between the germline ends.